A single sample is the source of the 18 T cell receptor beta chains below, sequenced in a study of T cells in Graves' hyperthyroidism and ophthalmopathy. Regions amplified from RNA transcripts were the TCR beta CDR3 regions. An initial round of RT-PCR targeting the TCR CDR3 relied on the HTBI primer set. One entry per CDR3 protein results from TCRdb running MiXCR on the multiplex PCR reads. This table holds roughly 700,000 distinct CDR3 sequences, just over 35% found once. Specimen: blood. The origin of the receptors is a woman aged 40 to 49 with Graves' hyperthyroidism.

For this clonotype: Because it lacks the conserved phenylalanine or tryptophan at the end, this CDR3 is likely a read error. The V gene is TRBV7-8, the J gene TRBJ1-5; no reliable D call. Germline CDR1 is SGHVS and CDR2 is FQNEAQ. V lost 9 bases and J lost 5, with 14 bases in between. The CDR3 is 13 residues long. CDR3 amino acids: CASSDMWDQPQHL. CDR3 coding DNA: TGTGCCAGTAGTGACATGTGGGATCAGCCCCAGCATCTT.

In its sample, this clonotype was seen a few times. This chain links TRBV20-1 with TRBJ1-1, with 7 bases lining up with TRBD1. The V gene's germline CDR1 is DFQATT and CDR2 SNEGSKA (reference sequence). The CDR3 consists of 13 residues. J was trimmed by 4 bases and V by 5 bases; bases with no gene match: 7. In DNA, the CDR3 is TGCAGTGCTCCAGACAGGGTGGCCACTGAAGCTTTCTTT. Amino acids: CSAPDRVATEAFF.

This rearrangement joins TRBV2 to TRBJ2-3; D may be TRBD2 (5 bases). V lost 5 bases and J 4 bases, leaving 13 bases between the germline ends. Germline CDR1 is SNHLY and CDR2 is FYNNEI. This CDR3 has 14 amino acids. CDR3 region: CASSYAGVPDTQYF. For the CDR3, the DNA is TGTGCCAGCAGTTACGCCGGGGTCCCAGATACGCAGTATTTT.

This clonotype was recorded at least ten times. The chain combines TRBV7-2 with TRBJ1-2; D uncertain. Trimming took 6 bases from V and 3 from J, leaving 14 bases between them. The CDR3 is made up of 14 amino acids. Germline CDR1 and CDR2: SGHTA and FQGNSA. The CDR3: CASSIPAQDYGYTF. CDR3 sequence (DNA): TGTGCCAGCAGTATCCCGGCCCAGGACTATGGCTACACCTTC.

Ten or more counts support this clonotype. The V gene is TRBV20-1, the J gene TRBJ1-2; TRBD1 matches 9 bases. CDR1 is DFQATT, CDR2 SNEGSKA, per germline (reference sequence). The V segment lost 2 bases and the J segment 4 bases; nucleotides outside the gene matches: 2. CDR3 length: 13 residues. The CDR3 DNA follows: TGCAGTGCTAGATCGACAGGGGGCTATGGCTACACCTTC. Amino acids: CSARSTGGYGYTF.

This clonotype was counted between two and nine times. CDR3 amino acids: CASSYSSDRLAFF. The CDR3 DNA sequence: TGTGCCAGCAGTTACTCGTCGGACCGGCTAGCTTTCTTT. This sequence joins TRBV6-2 or TRBV6-3 and TRBJ1-1; D gene ambiguous. CDR3 length: 13 amino acids. CDR1 is MNHEY and CDR2 is SVGEGT in the germline V gene. V was trimmed by 0 bases and J by 10 bases, leaving 12 bases between them.

Regarding this clonotype: This may be a read error, as it is one base from a much larger clone. V usage is TRBV2 and J usage is TRBJ2-7; 7 bases align to TRBD2. The J call is doubtful: the DNA matches TRBJ2-1 better. This CDR3 has 14 amino acids. The germline V gene has CDR1 SNHLY and CDR2 FYNNEI. The chain's CDR3 is CASCSWGGSYEQFF. As DNA, the CDR3 is TGTGCCAGCTGCTCGTGGGGGGGGAGCTACGAGCAGTTCTTC.

This clonotype was counted a few times. The chain is built from TRBV5-4 and TRBJ1-5; TRBD1 is a possible D gene (5 bases). V was shortened by 0 bases and J by 1 base, with 14 bases between the two germline ends. The CDR3 totals 17 residues. Germline V gene lookup returns CDR1 SGHNT and CDR2 YYREEE (reference sequence). The CDR3 here is CASSLGGGPGSNQPQHF. The DNA for the CDR3 is TGTGCCAGCAGCTTGGGGGGCGGTCCGGGGAGCAATCAGCCCCAGCATTTT. The full variable domain, completed using reference TRBV5-4 and TRBJ1-5, is ETGVTQSPTHLIKTRGQQVTLRCSSQSGHNTVSWYQQALGQGPQFIFQYYREEENGRGNFPPRFSGLQFPNYSSELNVNALELDDSALYLCASSLGGGPGSNQPQHFGDGTRLSIL.

The J gene is TRBJ1-2, the V gene TRBV7-9, with TRBD1 as a possible D gene (6 bases). This CDR3 has 19 residues. Trimming shortened V by 5 bases and J by 6 bases, and 31 bases separated the two germline ends. The germline CDR1 and CDR2 sequences are SEHNR and FQNEAQ (reference sequence). This CDR3 is CASSPPAASGGQQGHGYTF. CDR3 DNA sequence: TGTGCCAGCAGCCCGCCAGCCGCCAGCGGTGGTCAACAGGGTCATGGCTACACCTTC.

Only a few counts were recorded for this clonotype. The chain has TRBV19 and TRBJ1-2; a possible D gene is TRBD1 (6 bases). This CDR3 contains 18 residues. The V gene's germline CDR1 is LNHDA and CDR2 SQIVND (reference sequence). V shed 6 bases and J shed 0 bases, with 23 bases lying between them. The CDR3 reads CASSQLGRQARANYGYTF. The CDR3 DNA reads as TGTGCCAGTAGCCAACTGGGAAGACAGGCGAGAGCTAACTATGGCTACACCTTC.

The V and J genes are TRBV20-1 and TRBJ1-1; D remains ambiguous. CDR3 size: 13 residues. Germline values: CDR1 DFQATT, CDR2 SNEGSKA (reference sequence). The V and J ends lost 0 bases and 4 bases respectively, with 9 bases between them. CDR3 loop: CSAREGGLTEAFF. The CDR3 coding sequence is TGCAGTGCTAGAGAAGGAGGGCTCACTGAAGCTTTCTTT.

This clonotype was found many times. This chain joins TRBV29-1 and TRBJ1-1, with TRBD1 identical over 7 bases. The V gene end was trimmed by 7 bases and the J gene end by 0 bases; junction bases not matched to a gene: 8. Germline loops: CDR1 SQVTM, CDR2 ANQGSEA. The CDR3 is 14 amino acids. CDR3 DNA: TGCAGCGGTTGGACAGGCCTGATGAACACTGAAGCTTTCTTT. Translating it yields CSGWTGLMNTEAFF.

This clonotype was counted at least ten times. The V call is TRBV7-6, the J call TRBJ1-4; TRBD1 matches 7 bases. Trimming cost V 1 base and J 7 bases; bases outside gene matches: 6. Germline CDR1 is SGHVS and CDR2 is FNYEAQ. The CDR3 length is 15 residues. Here the CDR3 DNA reads TGTGCCAGCAGCTTAGTCAGGGGGGCGCCTGAAAAACTGTTTTTT. Its translation is CASSLVRGAPEKLFF.

With regard to this clonotype: A much larger clone is a single base away; this may be a read error. The chain combines TRBV7-9 with TRBJ1-5, with no clear D. From germline, CDR1 is SEHNR and CDR2 FQNEAQ (reference sequence). The CDR3 length is 14 residues. This CDR3 reads CASSPSDSNQLQHF. The CDR3 DNA is TGTGCCAGCAGCCCTAGCGATAGCAATCAGCTCCAGCATTTT.

CDR3 coding DNA: TGCAGCGTTGCGTGGAAGTGGAATGAGCAGTTCTTC. This translates into CSVAWKWNEQFF. This chain connects TRBV29-1 to TRBJ2-5; no clear D gene. The DNA matches TRBJ2-1 better at its end, which makes the J call doubtful. Germline values: CDR1 SQVTM, CDR2 ANQGSEA. The CDR3 has 12 amino acids.

Only a few counts were recorded for this clonotype. The CDR3: CASSLDEGRKNIQYF. In nucleotides, the CDR3 is TGTGCCAGCAGCTTAGATGAGGGGCGCAAAAACATTCAGTACTTC. The chain links TRBV7-2 to TRBJ2-4; either TRBD1 or TRBD2 may supply D (5 bases each). The CDR3 totals 15 residues. V was cut by 1 base and J by 3 bases, with 10 bases left in between. Looked up from germline, CDR1 is SGHTA and CDR2 is FQGNSA.

This chain uses TRBV6-1 with TRBJ1-2; no clear D. Germline V gene lookup returns CDR1 MNHNS and CDR2 SASEGT. V lost 7 bases and J 3 bases, leaving 12 bases between the germline ends. The CDR3 spans 13 residues. In nucleotides, the CDR3 is TGTGCCAGCACCCCGGGGTTTTACTATGGCTACACCTTC. This encodes CASTPGFYYGYTF.

Only a few counts were recorded for this clonotype. The junction does not match germline at one end; this may be a read error. This chain uses TRBV19 with TRBJ2-5; 8 bases agree with TRBD2. CDR1 LNHDA and CDR2 SQIVND come from the germline V gene (reference sequence). The CDR3 has 15 amino acids. The CDR3 nucleotides read TGTGCCAGTACCCCAAGTGCGGGGGGTCAAGAGGCCCAGTACTTC. Protein: CASTPSAGGQEAQYF.